This record looks at one T cell receptor beta chain sequence and its context. The data belong to a study of CD8 T cells in Susac syndrome. The CDR3 runs 13 residues. Deletions cut 6 bases from V and 0 bases from J, with 11 bases between. CDR1 and CDR2 (germline): DFQATT, SNEGSKA (reference sequence). The authors reverse transcribed about 0.5 to 1 ug RNA with random hexamers. TCRdb re-called the immunoSEQ multiplex PCR reads through MiXCR, storing one row per CDR3 protein. This sample carries about 150,000 distinct CDR3 sequences, nearly 97% of them seen once, and the ten largest clones take 0.14% to 0.15%.

The J gene is TRBJ1-1, the V gene TRBV20-1, with a possible D match to TRBD1 (6 bases). Specimen: CD8+ T cells from PBMCs. The clonotype originates from a human donor with multiple sclerosis. CDR3 amino acids: CSAEGGLNTEAFF. CDR3 sequence (DNA): TGCAGTGCCGAGGGGGGACTGAACACTGAAGCTTTCTTT.